This T cell receptor beta chain was recorded in a study of molecular identifiers for immune sequencing clone quantification. V lost 1 base and J lost 0; bases outside the gene matches: 4. This CDR3 contains 18 residues. Germline-derived CDR1 and CDR2 are KGHDR and SFDVKD. This clonotype was seen repeatedly, ten times or more. MiXCR, run by TCRdb on the PCR reads, gives a single entry per CDR3 protein. The repertoire holds around 65,000 distinct CDR3 sequences, with under 20% as singletons. Sorting isolated naive CD8 T cells as CD8+CD4-CCR7+CD45RA+ events. This receptor was identified in a human donor in good health. Some libraries in this study had Jurkat cell RNA spiked in. The V gene is TRBV24-1, the J gene TRBJ2-3, with TRBD2 identical over 12 bases. The sequenced material came from naive CD8+ T cells from blood, with Jurkat cell RNA spiked in. Subset meaning: FACS-sorted CD8+CD4-CCR7+CD45RA+ naive T cells. Here the CDR3 reads CATSDLPLAGGSTDTQYF. CDR3 DNA sequence: TGTGCCACCAGTGATTTACCACTAGCGGGAGGAAGCACAGATACGCAGTATTTT.